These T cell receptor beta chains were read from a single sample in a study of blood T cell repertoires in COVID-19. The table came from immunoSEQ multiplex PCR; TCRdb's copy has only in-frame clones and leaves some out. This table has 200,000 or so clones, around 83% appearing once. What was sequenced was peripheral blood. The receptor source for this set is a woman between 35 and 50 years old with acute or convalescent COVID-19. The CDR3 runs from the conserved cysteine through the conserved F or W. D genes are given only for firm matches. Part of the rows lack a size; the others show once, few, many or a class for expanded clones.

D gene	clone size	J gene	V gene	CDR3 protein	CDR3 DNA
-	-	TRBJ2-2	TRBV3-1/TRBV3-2	CASSLPITGELFF	TGTGCCAGCAGCCTCCCCATCACCGGGGAGCTGTTTTTT
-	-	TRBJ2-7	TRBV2	CASSEWVGPPYEQYF	TGTGCCAGCAGTGAATGGGTGGGGCCGCCCTACGAGCAGTACTTC
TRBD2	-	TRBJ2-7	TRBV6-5	CASSWGTSGAYEQYF	TGTGCCAGCAGTTGGGGGACTAGCGGTGCCTACGAGCAGTACTTC
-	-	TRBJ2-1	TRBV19	CASSMGRRYNEQFF	TGTGCCAGTAGTATGGGTCGCAGGTACAATGAGCAGTTCTTC
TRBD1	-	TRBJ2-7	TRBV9	CASSYRDSTYEQYF	TGTGCCAGCAGCTACCGGGACAGCACCTACGAGCAGTACTTC
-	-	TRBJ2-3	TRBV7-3	CASSPSMGTSTDTQYF	TGTGCCAGCAGCCCCTCAATGGGGACTAGCACAGATACGCAGTATTTT
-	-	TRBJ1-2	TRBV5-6	CASSERAGAVGYTF	TGTGCCAGCAGCGAGCGGGCGGGGGCGGTCGGCTACACCTTC
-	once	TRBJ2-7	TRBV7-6	CASSSLRVQGPQGVEQYF	TGTGCCAGCAGCTCCCTCCGGGTACAGGGCCCTCAAGGAGTCGAGCAGTACTTC
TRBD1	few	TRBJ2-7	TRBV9	CASSAQGQGWHEQYF	TGTGCCAGCAGCGCCCAGGGACAGGGGTGGCACGAGCAGTACTTC
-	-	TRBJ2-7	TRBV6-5	CASSYANPGLGSEQYF	TGTGCCAGCAGTTACGCAAACCCGGGACTGGGCTCCGAGCAGTACTTC
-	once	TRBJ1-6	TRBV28	CASWSSYNSPLHF	TGTGCCAGCTGGAGCTCCTATAATTCACCCCTCCACTTT
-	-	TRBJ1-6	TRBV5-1	CASSLVPPGLNSPLHF	TGCGCCAGCAGCTTGGTACCTCCCGGGTTGAATTCACCCCTCCACTTT
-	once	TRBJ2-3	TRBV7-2	CASSLTDTQYF	TGTGCCAGCAGCCTTACAGATACGCAGTATTTT
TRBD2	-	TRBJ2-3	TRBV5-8	CASSLLAGEPTDTQYF	TGTGCCAGCAGCCTACTAGCGGGGGAACCCACAGATACGCAGTATTTT
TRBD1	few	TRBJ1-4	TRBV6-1	CAVRDSDNEKLFF	TGTGCCGTCCGGGACAGCGATAATGAAAAACTGTTTTTT
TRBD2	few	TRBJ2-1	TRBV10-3	CAISVGAGGNEQFF	TGTGCCATCAGTGTCGGGGCGGGGGGGAATGAGCAGTTCTTC
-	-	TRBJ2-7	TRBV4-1	CASSQDTEQLYEQYF	TGCGCCAGCAGCCAAGATACGGAACAGCTTTACGAGCAGTACTTC
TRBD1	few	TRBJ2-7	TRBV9	CASSATYRGQRRARTYEQYF	TGTGCCAGCAGCGCCACCTATAGGGGACAGAGAAGGGCCCGTACCTACGAGCAGTACTTC
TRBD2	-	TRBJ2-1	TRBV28	CASSVAAGVSYNEQFF	TGTGCCAGCAGCGTCGCAGCGGGAGTCTCCTACAATGAGCAGTTCTTC
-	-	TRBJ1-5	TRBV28	CASSVLGVGGVKPQHF	TGTGCCAGCAGCGTCCTCGGGGTTGGAGGGGTGAAGCCCCAGCATTTT
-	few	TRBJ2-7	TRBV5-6	CASNPRAVFEQYF	TGTGCCAGCAACCCAAGAGCGGTCTTCGAGCAGTACTTC
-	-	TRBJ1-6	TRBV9	CASSVEMSNSPLHF	TGTGCCAGCAGCGTAGAGATGAGTAATTCACCCCTCCACTTT
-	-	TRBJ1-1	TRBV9	CASSPHGGLMNTEAFF	TGTGCCAGCAGCCCACACGGTGGGCTTATGAACACTGAAGCTTTCTTT
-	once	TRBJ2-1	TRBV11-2	CASSFTTGQHNEQFF	TGTGCCAGCAGCTTCACTACCGGACAGCACAATGAGCAGTTCTTC